The 4 T cell receptor beta chains presented below share a single source sample, sequenced in a study of blood T cell repertoires in COVID-19. Profiled with immunoSEQ multiplex PCR; TCRdb holds only in-frame clones, not every one. Among a few hundred thousand clones listed, roughly 86% were seen once. Sample: peripheral blood. These TCRs come from a man aged 55 to 70 with acute or convalescent COVID-19.

This clone was detected only a few times. J is TRBJ1-2 and V is TRBV3-1 (or the pseudogene TRBV3-2); maybe TRBD1 (6 bases). V lost 3 bases and J lost 2, with 13 bases in between. The germline V gene has CDR1 LGHDT and CDR2 YNNKEL (reference sequence). The CDR3 is made up of 15 amino acids. The CDR3 nucleotides read TGTGCCAGCAGCCACCGGGACAAGGGGAACTATGGCTACACCTTC. Translated, it gives CASSHRDKGNYGYTF.

The V gene is TRBV30, the J gene TRBJ1-6, with TRBD1 identical over 7 bases. CDR1 and CDR2 (germline): GTSNPN, SVGIG (reference sequence). The CDR3 length is 19 residues. J lost 2 bases, V lost 0 bases, and 13 bases had no gene match. CDR3 nucleotide sequence: TGTGCCTGGAGTGTACAAAGGCCAGGGGGAGGCACCTATAATTCACCCCTCCACTTT. Translation: CAWSVQRPGGGTYNSPLHF.

The chain has TRBV6-5 and TRBJ2-2, with D possibly being TRBD1 (5 bases). Trimming took 3 bases from V and 7 from J, leaving 12 bases between them. This CDR3 is 14 amino acids long. Per the germline V gene, CDR1 is MNHEY and CDR2 is SVGAGI. The CDR3 reads CASSYWGTGGELFF. The CDR3 DNA reads TGTGCCAGCAGTTATTGGGGCACTGGCGGGGAGCTGTTTTTT.

This chain connects TRBV29-1 to TRBJ2-3; no clear D gene. The CDR3 covers 14 residues. Germline CDR1 and CDR2: SQVTM and ANQGSEA. V lost 7 bases, J lost 0 bases, and 14 bases lay in between. CDR3 DNA: TGCAGCGCTACAAGAGGCCCGAGCACAGATACGCAGTATTTT. It yields the protein CSATRGPSTDTQYF.